These 30 T cell receptor beta chains originate from one sample sequenced in a study of cytomegalovirus exposure and HLA in healthy donors. The study ran its PCR with 60 Vbeta and 13 Jbeta primers. Here immunoSEQ multiplex PCR was the method, and the copy in TCRdb shows in-frame clones only, minus some. The sample has 160,000 or so clones; almost 80% are singletons. Sequencing was performed on PBMCs. These receptors were obtained from a man in his forties in good health and CMV-seropositive.

This CDR3 is CASSETGGTGELFF. The CDR3 nucleotides read TGTGCCAGCAGTGAGACAGGGGGCACCGGGGAGCTGTTTTTT. This chain joins TRBV2 and TRBJ2-2, with 9 positions matching TRBD1. The V gene's germline CDR1 is SNHLY and CDR2 FYNNEI. The CDR3 loop spans 14 amino acids. V shed 3 bases, J shed 4 bases, and the junction held 0 bases outside the gene matches.

This chain joins TRBV27 and TRBJ2-5; a weak D match, TRBD1 (5 bases). The CDR3 runs 15 residues. Germline V gene data show CDR1 as MNHEY and CDR2 as SMNVEV (reference sequence). V dropped 1 base and J dropped 5 bases, with 14 bases sitting between them. As DNA, the CDR3 is TGTGCCAGCAGTTTATATCCAGGGTACGGGGAGACCCAGTACTTC. Translated: CASSLYPGYGETQYF.

The table lists this clone with a count of one. V is TRBV7-9 and J is TRBJ2-1; 9 positions match TRBD2. The V segment lost 5 bases and the J segment 7 bases; nucleotides outside the gene matches: 9. This CDR3 comprises 15 residues. Germline V CDR1 and CDR2: SEHNR, FQNEAQ (reference sequence). The CDR3 sequence is CASSPRGSGSNEQFF. The DNA for the CDR3 is TGTGCCAGCAGCCCCCGGGGTAGCGGGAGTAATGAGCAGTTCTTC.

A remark on this clone: One end of the junction fails to match germline, which may point to a read error. The chain couples TRBV7-7 to TRBJ2-5, with TRBD2 as a possible D gene (6 bases). Germline V CDR1 and CDR2: SSHAT, FNYEAQ (reference sequence). The CDR3 is 16 amino acids. CDR3 amino acids: CASSIAPTSGGETQYF. The CDR3 region has the DNA TGTGCTAGCAGCATAGCTCCGACTTCTGGGGGGGAGACCCAGTACTTC.

This clone was recorded only once. J is TRBJ1-2 and V is TRBV7-8, with D unresolved. Looked up from germline, CDR1 is SGHVS and CDR2 is FQNEAQ. V lost 1 base to trimming and J lost 7 bases, with 10 bases between them. The length of the CDR3 is 13 residues. The CDR3 is CASSLGPESGYTF. The CDR3 DNA follows: TGTGCCAGCAGCTTAGGGCCGGAGTCTGGCTACACCTTC.

The V gene is TRBV6-5, the J gene TRBJ2-4; 9 bases line up with TRBD2. The CDR3 runs 16 residues. V shed 5 bases and J 7 bases; nucleotides not matched to a gene: 12. The germline V gene has CDR1 MNHEY and CDR2 SVGAGI. The CDR3 loop reads CASSNWAGGLGNIQYF. DNA of the CDR3: TGTGCCAGCAGTAACTGGGCGGGAGGGCTTGGGAACATTCAGTACTTC.

The chain joins TRBV28 to TRBJ2-1; no clear D. Germline V gives CDR1 MDHEN, CDR2 SYDVKM. There are 15 residues in the CDR3. Trimming removed 5 bases from V and 0 bases from J, with 11 bases in between. The CDR3 region has the DNA TGTGCCAGCAGTCGCATGCCGAGCTCCTACAATGAGCAGTTCTTC. This sequence encodes CASSRMPSSYNEQFF.

This chain joins TRBV5-4 and TRBJ2-3; 7 nucleotides match TRBD2. The germline gives CDR1 SGHNT, CDR2 YYREEE (reference sequence). Germline trimming cut 1 base from V and 1 base from J; bases unmatched to any gene: 3. The CDR3 totals 15 residues. This CDR3 is CASSLTGGGTDTQYF. CDR3 nucleotide sequence: TGTGCCAGCAGCTTGACGGGAGGAGGCACAGATACGCAGTATTTT.

The V and J genes are TRBV27 and TRBJ2-1, with D uncertain. V was clipped by 5 bases and J by 4 bases, with 18 bases between them. This CDR3 has 16 residues. Germline CDR1 MNHEY, CDR2 SMNVEV (reference sequence). The chain's CDR3 is CASSTLPTRVYNEQFF. The CDR3 DNA is TGTGCCAGCAGTACCCTACCTACTCGAGTATACAATGAGCAGTTCTTC.

The V gene is TRBV5-1, the J gene TRBJ2-7, with D tentatively TRBD2 (5 bases). Trimming left V 2 bases short and J 7 bases short, with 16 bases between. The CDR3 is 14 amino acids. From germline, CDR1 is SGHRS and CDR2 YFSETQ. The CDR3 DNA reads TGCGCCAGCAGCTTAACCGGGGTGCCGCGAGAGCAGTACTTC. This encodes CASSLTGVPREQYF.

The chain has TRBV28 and TRBJ2-5; a weak D match, TRBD1 (7 bases). The germline gives CDR1 MDHEN, CDR2 SYDVKM. CDR3 length: 13 residues. Trimming removed 5 bases from V and 5 bases from J, with 12 bases in between. CDR3 sequence reads: CASSGAGGETQYF. CDR3 DNA: TGTGCCAGCAGTGGTGCAGGGGGGGAGACCCAGTACTTC.

There are a few counts of this clone. This chain's CDR3 is CASSPWTSGNTDTQYF. The CDR3 DNA is TGTGCCAGCAGCCCCTGGACTAGCGGAAACACAGATACGCAGTATTTT. The rearrangement joins TRBV11-3 to TRBJ2-3, with 10 bases matching TRBD2. After removal of 5 bases from V and 2 bases from J, the junction contained 7 bases not matched to a gene. Germline V gene data show CDR1 as SGHNT and CDR2 as YENEEA. This CDR3 contains 16 residues. Variable domain in full (rest from reference TRBV11-3 and TRBJ2-3): EAGVVQSPRYKIIEKKQPVAFWCNPISGHNTLYWYLQNLGQGPELLIRYENEEAVDDSQLPKDRFSAERLKGVDSTLKIQPAELGDSAVYLCASSPWTSGNTDTQYFGPGTRLTVL.

This clone occurred many times. The chain couples TRBV5-4 to TRBJ1-2; TRBD1 is a possible D gene (6 bases). Germline V gene data show CDR1 as SGHNT and CDR2 as YYREEE (reference sequence). This CDR3 is 15 amino acids long. V lost 3 bases, J lost 4 bases, and 16 bases lay in between. The CDR3 protein is CASSYGGAVLYGYTF. The CDR3 region has the DNA TGTGCCAGCAGCTATGGGGGGGCGGTACTCTATGGCTACACCTTC. The full variable domain, completed using reference TRBV5-4 and TRBJ1-2, is ETGVTQSPTHLIKTRGQQVTLRCSSQSGHNTVSWYQQALGQGPQFIFQYYREEENGRGNFPPRFSGLQFPNYSSELNVNALELDDSALYLCASSYGGAVLYGYTFGSGTRLTVV.

This rearrangement joins TRBV2 to TRBJ2-7, with 13 bases matching TRBD2. J was trimmed by 0 bases and V by 6 bases; bases with no gene match: 11. The CDR3 runs 18 residues. CDR1 and CDR2 (germline): SNHLY, FYNNEI. In DNA, the CDR3 is TGTGCCAGCAGACCGGTCGGACTAGCGGGAGCCAACTCCTACGAGCAGTACTTC. Residues: CASRPVGLAGANSYEQYF.

The gene calls are TRBV28 and TRBJ1-1; D is uncertain. Looked up from germline, CDR1 is MDHEN and CDR2 is SYDVKM. The ends were cut back, 1 base at V and 4 bases at J, with 4 bases in the middle. This CDR3 comprises 12 residues. The CDR3 DNA follows: TGTGCCAGCAGTTTATATCGCACTGAAGCTTTCTTT. It codes for CASSLYRTEAFF.

The chain employs TRBV2 and TRBJ2-2, with 9 bases identical to TRBD2. CDR1 SNHLY and CDR2 FYNNEI come from the germline V gene. The trim removed 3 bases at V and 1 base at J, leaving 6 bases unmatched. The CDR3 is made up of 17 amino acids. The CDR3 nucleotides are TGTGCCAGCAGTGATAGTAGCGGGAGAGAGAACACCGGGGAGCTGTTTTTT. Protein: CASSDSSGRENTGELFF.

This chain uses TRBV11-2 with TRBJ2-2, with a possible D match to TRBD2 (6 bases). The ends were cut back, 0 bases at V and 0 bases at J, with 8 bases in the middle. The length of the CDR3 is 16 residues. CDR1 and CDR2 from the germline V gene are SGHAT and FQNNGV. This CDR3 reads CASSLEWGANTGELFF. As DNA, the CDR3 is TGTGCCAGCAGCTTAGAATGGGGGGCGAACACCGGGGAGCTGTTTTTT. Filled out from reference TRBV11-2 and TRBJ2-2, the complete variable domain reads EAGVAQSPRYKIIEKRQSVAFWCNPISGHATLYWYQQILGQGPKLLIQFQNNGVVDDSQLPKDRFSAERLKGVDSTLKIQPAKLEDSAVYLCASSLEWGANTGELFFGEGSRLTVL.

The J gene is TRBJ1-2, the V gene TRBV6-5; no clear D. This CDR3 spans 14 amino acids. Trimming stripped 2 bases from V and 5 bases from J, with 12 bases between. Germline V CDR1 and CDR2: MNHEY, SVGAGI. CDR3 bases: TGTGCCAGCAGTTACCGGAGGTCCTCATATGGCTACACCTTC. Translated: CASSYRRSSYGYTF.

The chain recombines TRBV7-8 with TRBJ2-3; unclear D gene. Germline CDR1 SGHVS, CDR2 FQNEAQ. The length of the CDR3 is 14 residues. The V and J ends lost 4 bases and 6 bases respectively, with 14 bases between them. The CDR3: CASSSQTVSDTQYF. CDR3 nucleotide sequence: TGTGCCAGCAGCTCCCAAACTGTGTCGGATACGCAGTATTTT.

Comment on this clone: A read error may account for a junction end that differs from germline. Other DNA sequences of this sample code for an identical CDR3. The chain has TRBV27 and TRBJ2-1, with 7 bases that match TRBD2. The CDR3 covers 13 residues. Germline values: CDR1 MNHEY, CDR2 SMNVEV (reference sequence). CDR3 DNA sequence: TGTGCCAGCAGTTTCCCGGGACTAAATGAGCAATTCTTC. As protein: CASSFPGLNEQFF.

This clone has only a few counts. CDR3 protein: CASRGDSYEAFF. The CDR3 DNA reads as TGTGCCAGCAGGGGCGACAGTTATGAAGCTTTCTTT. The chain recombines TRBV25-1 with TRBJ1-1; tentative D call: TRBD1 (5 bases). V was pared by 6 bases and J by 7 bases, with 12 bases between. This CDR3 comprises 12 residues. Per the germline V gene, CDR1 is MGHDK and CDR2 is SYGVNS.

V is TRBV19 and J is TRBJ1-1; a weak D match, TRBD1 (5 bases). CDR1 is LNHDA, CDR2 SQIVND, per germline (reference sequence). This CDR3 is 16 amino acids long. V lost 0 bases to trimming and J lost 6 bases, with 17 bases between them. The CDR3 coding sequence is TGTGCCAGTAGTATAGATATCAGGGTCGGAGTTGCTGAAGCTTTCTTT. Its translation is CASSIDIRVGVAEAFF.

This chain uses TRBV5-6 with TRBJ2-5; TRBD1 is a possible D gene (6 bases). V lost 0 bases to trimming and J lost 4 bases, with 10 bases between them. Germline CDR1 and CDR2: SGHDT and YYEEEE. The CDR3 totals 14 residues. DNA for the CDR3: TGTGCCAGCAGCTTGGCAGGGGTTTCAGAGACCCAGTACTTC. Translated: CASSLAGVSETQYF.

The chain is built from TRBV6-5 and TRBJ2-1; D is unclear. Germline values: CDR1 MNHEY, CDR2 SVGAGI. This CDR3 is 15 amino acids long. Trimming shortened V by 4 bases and J by 8 bases, and 18 bases separated the two germline ends. The DNA of the CDR3 is TGTGCCAGCAGTTCGGCGACATTTAAGGTCGATGAGCAGTTCTTC. Its translation is CASSSATFKVDEQFF.

This clone was observed a handful of times. The genes are TRBV4-2 and TRBJ2-1, with D possibly being TRBD1 (6 bases). Trimming removed 4 bases at V and 4 bases at J, with 26 bases between. Germline CDR1 reads LGHNA; CDR2 reads YNFKEQ. This CDR3 contains 19 residues. The CDR3 reads CASSPSGGNTLGGYNEQFF. The CDR3 DNA sequence: TGTGCCAGCAGCCCCTCCGGAGGCAACACCTTAGGGGGATACAATGAGCAGTTCTTC.

The rearrangement joins TRBV18 to TRBJ2-5; TRBD1 is a possible D gene (5 bases). Germline V lookup: CDR1 KGHSH, CDR2 LQKENI. The V end lost 4 bases, the J end lost 1 base, and 7 bases lay between the germline ends. The CDR3 consists of 13 residues. The CDR3 spells CASSQGIQETQYF. In DNA form, the CDR3 reads TGTGCCAGCTCACAGGGGATCCAAGAGACCCAGTACTTC.

The V gene is TRBV19, the J gene TRBJ2-7, with 12 bases identical to TRBD1. The CDR3 runs to 16 residues. CDR1 is LNHDA, CDR2 SQIVND, per germline (reference sequence). V lost 5 bases to trimming and J lost 5 bases; unmatched junction nucleotides: 10. The CDR3 here is CASSVETGTGGHEQYF. In DNA form, the CDR3 reads TGTGCCAGTAGTGTGGAAACCGGGACAGGGGGCCACGAGCAGTACTTC.

The CDR3 DNA reads as TGTGCCAGCACCCCGGTCACGGGCACTGAAGCTTTCTTT. It specifies CASTPVTGTEAFF. The chain employs TRBV2 and TRBJ1-1; no definite D call. This CDR3 is 13 amino acids long. The V end lost 7 bases, the J end lost 4 bases, and 13 bases lay between the germline ends. Germline loops: CDR1 SNHLY, CDR2 FYNNEI.

CDR3 sequence: CASSSSDSAYEQYF. The CDR3 DNA follows: TGTGCCAGCAGCTCCTCAGACAGCGCCTACGAGCAGTACTTC. The chain couples TRBV11-2 to TRBJ2-7, with D perhaps matching TRBD1 (5 bases). The CDR3 contains 14 residues. The V end was cut by 4 bases, the J end by 2 bases, with 12 bases between. CDR1 and CDR2 from the germline V gene are SGHAT and FQNNGV.

The rearrangement uses TRBV28 and TRBJ1-5; D might be TRBD1 (5 bases). CDR3 length: 15 residues. Germline CDR1 is MDHEN and CDR2 is SYDVKM. The V gene lost 3 bases and the J gene lost 6 bases, with 15 bases spanning the gap. The CDR3 here is CASSFGMSGGQPQHF. CDR3 bases: TGTGCCAGCAGTTTTGGTATGAGCGGGGGTCAGCCCCAGCATTTT.